The rows below give T cell receptor beta chains drawn from one sample of a study of early T cells in non-severe SARS-CoV-2 infection. TCRdb reprocessed the 5' RACE reads via MiXCR and lists one record per CDR3 protein. This table holds 80,000 to 95,000 distinct CDR3 sequences, approximately 17% found once. The material was whole blood, obtained at baseline. These receptors were obtained from an adult who was a healthcare worker with PCR-confirmed SARS-CoV-2 infection or an uninfected control (not recorded which). Each CDR3 is given with its conserved first and last residue. A D gene is named only where the DNA matches it firmly. Clone size is shown for a subset of rows, as once, few, many or a class of expanded clone.

j_gene	d_gene	abundance	v_gene	CDR3nt	CDR3aa
TRBJ1-1	NA	many	TRBV18	TGTGCCAGCTCCCCCGGACAACCGAACACTGAAGCTTTCTTT	CASSPGQPNTEAFF
TRBJ2-7	TRBD1	NA	TRBV28	TGTGCCAGCAGTTTCCCCAGGGGGTACGAGCAGTACTTC	CASSFPRGYEQYF
TRBJ2-1	NA	few	TRBV7-3	TGTGCCAGCAGTCCATACCGGGACCCAGCCTACAATGAGCAGTTCTTC	CASSPYRDPAYNEQFF
TRBJ2-6	NA	few	TRBV28	TGTGCCAGCAGTTTATCCCAGGGAACCCCTGGGGCCAACGTCCTGACTTTC	CASSLSQGTPGANVLTF
TRBJ1-3	NA	many	TRBV11-2	TGTGCCAGCAGCTGGAGGCATTCTGGAAACACCATATATTTT	CASSWRHSGNTIYF
TRBJ2-1	NA	many	TRBV28	TGTGCCAGCAGTTTAACAGACAATGAGCAGTTCTTC	CASSLTDNEQFF
TRBJ2-7	NA	NA	TRBV6-5	TGTGCCAGCAGTTACCGGGAAGGCAACGAGCAGTACTTC	CASSYREGNEQYF
TRBJ2-5	NA	NA	TRBV20-1	TGCAGTGCTACCCCTTGGGTAGACGGGGCCCAGTACTTC	CSATPWVDGAQYF
TRBJ1-5	NA	few	TRBV12-3/TRBV12-4	TGTGCCAGCAGTTCCAAGAGGGGCAATCAGCCCCAGCATTTT	CASSSKRGNQPQHF
TRBJ2-6	TRBD2	NA	TRBV20-1	TGCAGTGCCGCCCGGGGGGGCGCCCCTGGGGCCAACGTCCTGACTTTC	CSAARGGAPGANVLTF
TRBJ2-7	NA	NA	TRBV30	TGTGCCTGGAGACGGGATGGCGAGCAGTACTTC	CAWRRDGEQYF
TRBJ2-1	NA	NA	TRBV6-5	TGTGCCAGCAGTTACGGGCTAGTGAGTATCAATGAGCAGTTCTTC	CASSYGLVSINEQFF
TRBJ1-1	TRBD1	NA	TRBV30	TGTGCCTGGAGTCCAGGGGGTCGCGTGGCTTTCTTT	CAWSPGGRVAFF
TRBJ2-6	NA	NA	TRBV12-3/TRBV12-4	TGTGCCAGCAGCCCCAGGGTGGGCCCTGGGGCCAACGTCCTGACTTTC	CASSPRVGPGANVLTF
TRBJ1-3	NA	NA	TRBV18	TGTGCCAGCTCACCGAAGACTGAATTTGGAAACACCATATATTTT	CASSPKTEFGNTIYF
TRBJ2-3	NA	NA	TRBV5-1	TGCGCCAGCAGCTTGCTCGGGGGGCCAGATACGCAGTATTTT	CASSLLGGPDTQYF
TRBJ1-2	TRBD1	NA	TRBV6-6	TGTGCCAGCGGAGGGACAGGGGGCTATGGCTACACCTTC	CASGGTGGYGYTF
TRBJ1-2	NA	NA	TRBV3-1	TGTGCCAGCAGCCAGGGCGGGAGAGGCTACACCTTC	CASSQGGRGYTF
TRBJ2-2	NA	few	TRBV7-6	TGTGCCAGCAGCTTAGACCGGGACACTCGCACCGGGGAGCTGTTTTTT	CASSLDRDTRTGELFF
TRBJ2-7	TRBD2	many	TRBV3-1	TGTGCCAGCAGCCCTCCCGGCGGGCCTAGCGGGCTACGGGAGCAGTACTTC	CASSPPGGPSGLREQYF
TRBJ2-7	NA	NA	TRBV6-2/TRBV6-3	TGTGCCAGCAGTTACCCCAAACCCGAGCAGTACTTC	CASSYPKPEQYF
TRBJ2-1	NA	NA	TRBV4-1	TGCGCCAGCAGCCAAGTAGGACGGACCACATCCTACAATGAGCAGTTCTTC	CASSQVGRTTSYNEQFF
TRBJ2-3	NA	few	TRBV28	TGTGCCAGCAGTCTTATCCGGGACACAGGCGGGAATACGCAGTATTTT	CASSLIRDTGGNTQYF
TRBJ2-1	TRBD2	NA	TRBV12-3/TRBV12-4	TGTGCCAGCAGCTCCGAACTAGCGATTTCCAATGAGCAGTTCTTC	CASSSELAISNEQFF
TRBJ1-5	NA	NA	TRBV6-2/TRBV6-3	TGTGCCAGCAGTTACTGGCCCGGCAGTCAGCCCCAGCATTTT	CASSYWPGSQPQHF
TRBJ1-1	NA	many	TRBV28	TGTGCCAGCAGTGGGAACACTGAAGCTTTCTTT	CASSGNTEAFF
TRBJ2-7	NA	few	TRBV7-2	TGTGCCAGCAGCTTAGGTACCGGGAGTTTCTACGAGCAGTACTTC	CASSLGTGSFYEQYF
TRBJ1-5	NA	many	TRBV6-6	TGTGCCAGCAGTCATCCCGGAGGGGATTATAGCAATCAGCCCCAGCATTTT	CASSHPGGDYSNQPQHF
TRBJ2-7	NA	few	TRBV14	TGTGCCAGCAGCCAACGTCGAGGGGGCGAGCAGTACTTC	CASSQRRGGEQYF
TRBJ2-4	NA	NA	TRBV4-1	TGCGCCAGCAGCCAAGAATGGGCTAGCTGGGGCAAAAACATTCAGTACTTC	CASSQEWASWGKNIQYF
TRBJ2-3	TRBD1	NA	TRBV15	TGTGCCACCAGAGGGACAGGGGGCACAGATACGCAGTATTTT	CATRGTGGTDTQYF
TRBJ1-2	NA	few	TRBV28	TGTGCCAGCGGAGACAGCGGCTACACCTTC	CASGDSGYTF
TRBJ2-7	TRBD2	NA	TRBV12-3/TRBV12-4	TGTGCCAGCAGTTCTTTATCTAGCGGGACCCACGAGCAGTACTTC	CASSSLSSGTHEQYF
TRBJ2-2	NA	many	TRBV6-6	TGTGCCAGCAGTTATTTCGGGGAGCTGTTTTTT	CASSYFGELFF
TRBJ2-6	NA	NA	TRBV27	TGTGCCAGCAGTTTCATTTGGGGGTCTGGTTTCGGGGCCAACGTCCTGACTTTC	CASSFIWGSGFGANVLTF
TRBJ2-7	NA	NA	TRBV4-3	TGCGCCAGCAGCCCGGGACGGACCTACGAGCAGTACTTC	CASSPGRTYEQYF
TRBJ1-4	NA	few	TRBV20-1	TGCAGTGCTGGACGGCGTAATGAAAAACTGTTTTTT	CSAGRRNEKLFF
TRBJ1-2	NA	NA	TRBV5-1	TGCGCCAGCACCGGGCGAGGGGGAAACTATGGCTACACCTTC	CASTGRGGNYGYTF
TRBJ2-3	NA	NA	TRBV6-1	TGTGCCAGCAGTGAAGCCCCACCAACGACTAGCACAGATACGCAGTATTTT	CASSEAPPTTSTDTQYF
TRBJ1-1	TRBD1	NA	TRBV7-2	TGTGCCAGCAGCGCGCACAGGGGATGGAACACTGAAGCTTTCTTT	CASSAHRGWNTEAFF
TRBJ1-1	NA	few	TRBV4-1	TGCGCCAGCAGCCAAGACAGGTTTAGCACTGAAGCTTTCTTT	CASSQDRFSTEAFF
TRBJ2-3	TRBD2	NA	TRBV28	TGTGCCAGCAGTTCTCTAGCGGGAGGGATTTGGGGAGATACGCAGTATTTT	CASSSLAGGIWGDTQYF
TRBJ2-5	TRBD1	NA	TRBV20-1	TGCAGTGCTACTAGGACAGGGGGCGAAGAGACCCAGTACTTC	CSATRTGGEETQYF
TRBJ2-1	NA	many	TRBV28	TGTGCCAGCAGTTTAGCATCTGAGCAGTTCTTC	CASSLASEQFF
TRBJ2-3	NA	many	TRBV5-1	TGCGCCAGCAGCCCGGATAACAAAGATACGCAGTATTTT	CASSPDNKDTQYF